This T cell receptor (beta chain) originates from a study of CD8+ T cells in alopecia areata. Study findings and constraints: Tofacitinib delivered significant drops in scalp clonality and in expanded CD8+ clones among the top 100. Numerous clones, expanded in lesions, remained in scalp and blood during tofacitinib.

The sample's treatment: oral pan-JAK inhibitor, 5-10 mg twice daily. Of note for this clone: What it binds is not known.

Extraction and reverse transcription of RNA yielded cDNA as the sequencing template. Method: immunoSEQ multiplex PCR; TCRdb's copy keeps in-frame clones and lacks some. Of 250,000 to 350,000 clones in the sample, around three fifths are singletons; the top ten hold 0.9% to 0.95%. Germline CDR1 is MNHEY and CDR2 is SMNVEV (reference sequence). V was shortened by 8 bases and J by 2 bases, with 16 bases between the two germline ends. The CDR3 sequence is 15 residues long. Sequenced here: CD4+ T cells sorted from blood, sampled around week 54, from a patient treated with tofacitinib. This chain connects TRBV27 to TRBJ1-5; weak D call: TRBD1 (6 bases). The TCR sequence derives from a human donor with alopecia areata. The CDR3 loop reads CASGAQGVRNQPQHF. The CDR3, as DNA: TGTGCCAGCGGAGCACAGGGAGTGCGCAATCAGCCCCAGCATTTT.